A selection of T cell receptor beta chains follows, all from one sample in a study of CD8 T cells in ankylosing spondylitis. MiXCR was run by TCRdb on the 5' RACE reads, yielding one entry per CDR3 protein. Altogether 250,000 or so distinct CDR3 sequences are present, 15% to 20% being singletons, with the ten largest covering over 25%. Sequencing was performed on blood, either unsorted or a sorted T cell fraction (not recorded which). All receptors come from a male donor with ankylosing spondylitis or in good health (not recorded which). Both conserved end residues are part of each CDR3. D genes are given only for firm matches. Not all rows give a size; the values are once, few, many and, for expanded clones, a class.

j_call: TRBJ1-2; d_call: -; clone_size: few; v_call: TRBV20-1; cdr3_aa: CSALGGPSADGYTF; cdr3_nt: TGCAGTGCTTTGGGGGGCCCCAGCGCCGATGGCTACACCTTC
j_call: TRBJ1-5; d_call: TRBD1; clone_size: -; v_call: TRBV27; cdr3_aa: CASSLPGGNQPQHF; cdr3_nt: TGTGCCAGCAGTTTACCAGGGGGGAATCAGCCCCAGCATTTT
j_call: TRBJ2-1; d_call: TRBD2; clone_size: many; v_call: TRBV7-9; cdr3_aa: CASSLVGAGGFREQFF; cdr3_nt: TGTGCCAGCAGCTTAGTTGGAGCGGGAGGTTTCAGAGAGCAGTTCTTC
j_call: TRBJ2-7; d_call: TRBD1; clone_size: few; v_call: TRBV12-3/TRBV12-4; cdr3_aa: CASSRDRDLYEQYF; cdr3_nt: TGTGCCAGCAGCCGGGACAGGGATCTTTACGAGCAGTACTTC
j_call: TRBJ2-1; d_call: TRBD2; clone_size: once; v_call: TRBV29-1; cdr3_aa: CSVELGLAGGPYNEQFF; cdr3_nt: TGCAGCGTTGAACTTGGACTAGCGGGAGGGCCCTACAATGAGCAGTTCTTC
j_call: TRBJ2-5; d_call: TRBD1; clone_size: few; v_call: TRBV5-5; cdr3_aa: CASSSGTGDFETQYF; cdr3_nt: TGTGCCAGCAGCTCCGGGACAGGGGATTTCGAGACCCAGTACTTC
j_call: TRBJ1-1; d_call: TRBD1; clone_size: few; v_call: TRBV12-3/TRBV12-4; cdr3_aa: CASRYGQGLNTEAFF; cdr3_nt: TGTGCCAGCAGATACGGACAGGGGTTGAACACTGAAGCTTTCTTT
j_call: TRBJ2-1; d_call: -; clone_size: few; v_call: TRBV7-3; cdr3_aa: CASSLQGSSYNEQFF; cdr3_nt: TGTGCCAGCAGCTTACAGGGGAGCTCCTACAATGAGCAGTTCTTC
j_call: TRBJ2-3; d_call: -; clone_size: -; v_call: TRBV20-1; cdr3_aa: CSAPLQSDTQYF; cdr3_nt: TGCAGTGCGCCCCTTCAATCGGATACGCAGTATTTT
j_call: TRBJ1-5; d_call: -; clone_size: many; v_call: TRBV21-1; cdr3_aa: CASSKLLLALYSNQPQHF; cdr3_nt: TGTGCCAGCAGCAAATTATTGCTGGCACTCTATAGCAATCAGCCCCAGCATTTT
j_call: TRBJ2-3; d_call: TRBD2; clone_size: -; v_call: TRBV7-8; cdr3_aa: CASSFLGGSGRYTDTQYF; cdr3_nt: TGTGCCAGCAGCTTCCTCGGTGGTAGCGGGAGATACACAGATACGCAGTATTTT
j_call: TRBJ2-7; d_call: -; clone_size: few; v_call: TRBV7-9; cdr3_aa: CASSQDFRSYEQYF; cdr3_nt: TGTGCCAGCAGCCAAGACTTTCGCTCCTACGAGCAGTACTTC
j_call: TRBJ2-2; d_call: TRBD2; clone_size: many; v_call: TRBV7-9; cdr3_aa: CASSSWTSHYTGELFF; cdr3_nt: TGTGCCAGCAGCTCTTGGACTAGTCATTACACCGGGGAGCTGTTTTTT
j_call: TRBJ2-3; d_call: -; clone_size: few; v_call: TRBV5-1; cdr3_aa: CASSGLTSSSRGDTQYF; cdr3_nt: TGCGCCAGCAGCGGCTTGACATCTAGCTCTAGGGGAGATACGCAGTATTTT
j_call: TRBJ2-7; d_call: -; clone_size: few; v_call: TRBV7-8; cdr3_aa: CASSLAGERRYEQYF; cdr3_nt: TGTGCCAGCAGCTTAGCGGGTGAGCGGCGCTACGAGCAGTACTTC
j_call: TRBJ2-7; d_call: -; clone_size: -; v_call: TRBV29-1; cdr3_aa: CSVGQNTYEQYF; cdr3_nt: TGCAGCGTTGGACAGAACACCTACGAGCAGTACTTC
j_call: TRBJ2-2; d_call: TRBD2; clone_size: -; v_call: TRBV6-5; cdr3_aa: CASSLASGRASGYAGELFF; cdr3_nt: TGTGCCAGCAGTTTGGCTAGCGGGAGGGCCTCCGGATACGCCGGGGAGCTGTTTTTT
j_call: TRBJ2-7; d_call: -; clone_size: few; v_call: TRBV7-8; cdr3_aa: CASSGTGGIDSYEQYF; cdr3_nt: TGTGCCAGCAGCGGAACAGGAGGAATCGACTCCTACGAGCAGTACTTC
j_call: TRBJ2-2; d_call: -; clone_size: few; v_call: TRBV10-3; cdr3_aa: CAIRGDGNTGELFF; cdr3_nt: TGTGCCATCAGAGGGGACGGTAACACCGGGGAGCTGTTTTTT
j_call: TRBJ2-3; d_call: -; clone_size: -; v_call: TRBV12-3/TRBV12-4; cdr3_aa: CASTVLGGENTDTQYF; cdr3_nt: TGTGCCAGCACCGTACTGGGAGGTGAGAACACAGATACGCAGTATTTT
j_call: TRBJ2-1; d_call: -; clone_size: few; v_call: TRBV3-1; cdr3_aa: CASSPYSSNEQFF; cdr3_nt: TGTGCCAGCAGCCCCTATTCGAGCAATGAGCAGTTCTTC
j_call: TRBJ2-7; d_call: -; clone_size: -; v_call: TRBV20-1; cdr3_aa: CSARDLGRGYEQYF; cdr3_nt: TGCAGTGCTAGAGATCTCGGCAGGGGCTACGAGCAGTACTTC
j_call: TRBJ2-2; d_call: TRBD2; clone_size: few; v_call: TRBV6-1; cdr3_aa: CASSGTSGYTGELFF; cdr3_nt: TGTGCCAGCAGCGGGACTAGCGGATACACCGGGGAGCTGTTTTTT
j_call: TRBJ1-5; d_call: -; clone_size: -; v_call: TRBV12-3/TRBV12-4; cdr3_aa: CASSLGAAQPQHF; cdr3_nt: TGTGCCAGCAGTTTAGGTGCAGCCCAGCCCCAGCATTTT
j_call: TRBJ2-2; d_call: TRBD2; clone_size: -; v_call: TRBV10-3; cdr3_aa: CAISEPWRERELGELFF; cdr3_nt: TGTGCCATCAGTGAGCCATGGCGCGAGCGGGAGCTCGGGGAGCTGTTTTTT
j_call: TRBJ2-3; d_call: -; clone_size: -; v_call: TRBV25-1; cdr3_aa: CASSLGHGTQYF; cdr3_nt: TGTGCCAGCAGCTTGGGGCACGGTACGCAGTATTTT
j_call: TRBJ2-7; d_call: TRBD2; clone_size: -; v_call: TRBV28; cdr3_aa: CASTSGIRSYEQYF; cdr3_nt: TGTGCCAGCACTAGCGGGATCCGTTCTTACGAGCAGTACTTC
j_call: TRBJ1-4; d_call: TRBD1; clone_size: -; v_call: TRBV5-1; cdr3_aa: CASRGQGINEKLFF; cdr3_nt: TGCGCCAGCAGGGGACAGGGGATCAACGAAAAACTGTTTTTT
j_call: TRBJ2-5; d_call: -; clone_size: many; v_call: TRBV12-3/TRBV12-4; cdr3_aa: CASSWSAGEAFETQYF; cdr3_nt: TGTGCCAGCAGCTGGTCGGCAGGGGAGGCTTTCGAGACCCAGTACTTC
j_call: TRBJ2-5; d_call: TRBD1; clone_size: few; v_call: TRBV7-8; cdr3_aa: CASSLYGQGAAETQYF; cdr3_nt: TGTGCCAGCAGCTTATATGGACAGGGGGCTGCAGAGACCCAGTACTTC
j_call: TRBJ2-3; d_call: TRBD2; clone_size: -; v_call: TRBV28; cdr3_aa: CASSLTSGLTDTQYF; cdr3_nt: TGTGCCAGCAGTTTGACTAGCGGCCTCACAGATACGCAGTATTTT
j_call: TRBJ2-7; d_call: TRBD1; clone_size: few; v_call: TRBV20-1; cdr3_aa: CSARVGGGYEQYF; cdr3_nt: TGCAGTGCTAGAGTAGGGGGCGGCTACGAGCAGTACTTC
j_call: TRBJ2-1; d_call: -; clone_size: -; v_call: TRBV20-1; cdr3_aa: CSARELAFEEQFF; cdr3_nt: TGCAGTGCTAGAGAACTAGCTTTCGAGGAGCAGTTCTTC
j_call: TRBJ2-7; d_call: -; clone_size: few; v_call: TRBV2; cdr3_aa: CASSVAGPRYEQYF; cdr3_nt: TGTGCCAGCAGTGTGGCCGGACCCCGCTACGAGCAGTACTTC
j_call: TRBJ2-7; d_call: TRBD2; clone_size: few; v_call: TRBV15; cdr3_aa: CATSSWTIPELGLASAYEQYF; cdr3_nt: TGTGCCACCAGCAGCTGGACAATTCCCGAATTAGGACTAGCTTCGGCCTACGAGCAGTACTTC
j_call: TRBJ2-5; d_call: TRBD2; clone_size: -; v_call: TRBV5-6; cdr3_aa: CASSLDGPAGVQETQYF; cdr3_nt: TGTGCCAGCAGCTTGGATGGGCCAGCGGGAGTCCAAGAGACCCAGTACTTC
j_call: TRBJ2-1; d_call: TRBD2; clone_size: -; v_call: TRBV11-3; cdr3_aa: CASSLEPVAGVEQFF; cdr3_nt: TGTGCCAGCAGCCTAGAGCCCGTAGCGGGAGTTGAGCAGTTCTTC
j_call: TRBJ2-3; d_call: -; clone_size: -; v_call: TRBV29-1; cdr3_aa: CSVEIAGSDTQYF; cdr3_nt: TGCAGCGTTGAAATCGCGGGATCAGATACGCAGTATTTT
j_call: TRBJ2-7; d_call: TRBD1; clone_size: few; v_call: TRBV10-3; cdr3_aa: CAIGDREYEQYF; cdr3_nt: TGTGCCATCGGGGACAGGGAATACGAGCAGTACTTC
j_call: TRBJ2-2; d_call: -; clone_size: -; v_call: TRBV14; cdr3_aa: CASSQEGTSSTGELFF; cdr3_nt: TGTGCCAGCAGCCAAGAAGGAACCTCCTCCACCGGGGAGCTGTTTTTT
j_call: TRBJ2-7; d_call: TRBD2; clone_size: few; v_call: TRBV20-1; cdr3_aa: CCARDPGVAGRLYEQYF; cdr3_nt: TGCTGTGCTAGAGATCCCGGGGTAGCGGGACGCCTCTACGAGCAGTACTTC
j_call: TRBJ2-3; d_call: TRBD1; clone_size: few; v_call: TRBV6-1; cdr3_aa: CASRARDRRDTQYF; cdr3_nt: TGTGCCAGCAGGGCCCGGGACAGAAGAGATACGCAGTATTTT